This note documents a single TCR beta chain sequence. These data come from a study of cytomegalovirus exposure and HLA in healthy donors. PCR used 60 Vbeta primers and 13 Jbeta primers. The repertoire was sequenced with immunoSEQ multiplex PCR; TCRdb's copy has only in-frame clones and lacks some. The sample contains under 200,000 clones, 75% of which appear only once. V lost 5 bases and J lost 3; bases outside the gene matches: 11. The V gene's germline CDR1 is SGHAT and CDR2 FQDESV (reference sequence). The CDR3 length is 16 residues. The source material was PBMCs. The chain employs TRBV11-1 and TRBJ2-5; 8 nucleotides agree with TRBD2. The origin of this receptor is a woman in her fifties or sixties in good health and CMV-seropositive. For the CDR3, the DNA is TGTGCCAGCAGCCCATATTCTTCGGGGGGGGAAGAGACCCAGTACTTC. The encoded protein is CASSPYSSGGEETQYF.